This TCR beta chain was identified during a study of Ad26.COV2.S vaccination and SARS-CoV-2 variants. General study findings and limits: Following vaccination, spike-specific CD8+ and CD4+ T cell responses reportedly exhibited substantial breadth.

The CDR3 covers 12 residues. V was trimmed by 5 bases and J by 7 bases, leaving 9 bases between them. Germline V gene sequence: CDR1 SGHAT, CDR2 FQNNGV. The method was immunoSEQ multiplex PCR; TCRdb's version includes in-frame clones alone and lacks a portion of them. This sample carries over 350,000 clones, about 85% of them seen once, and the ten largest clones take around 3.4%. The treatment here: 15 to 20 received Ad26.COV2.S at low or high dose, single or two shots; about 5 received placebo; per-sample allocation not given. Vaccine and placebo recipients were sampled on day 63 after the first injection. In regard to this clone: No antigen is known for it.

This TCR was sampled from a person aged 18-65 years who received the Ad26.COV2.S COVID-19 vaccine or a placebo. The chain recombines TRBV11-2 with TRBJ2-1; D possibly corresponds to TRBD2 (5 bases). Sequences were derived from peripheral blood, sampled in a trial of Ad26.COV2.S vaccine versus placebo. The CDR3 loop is CASSPPGNEQFF. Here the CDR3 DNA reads TGTGCCAGCAGCCCCCCGGGGAATGAGCAGTTCTTC.